This TCR beta chain was found in a study of OX40 agonist ivuxolimab in advanced cancers. Assay used: immunoSEQ multiplex PCR; TCRdb lists only in-frame clones, some missing. Altogether 55,000 to 70,000 clones are present, 85% being singletons, with the ten largest covering around 3.4%. Baseline was the first blood sampling point, followed by cycle 4 day 1 and cycle 7 day 1. Trimming removed 5 bases at V and 4 bases at J, with 14 bases between. The CDR3 has 13 amino acids. Germline V CDR1 and CDR2: GTSNPN, SVGIG (reference sequence). V is TRBV30 and J is TRBJ1-1; D not certain. This TCR derives from an adult with an advanced solid tumor such as melanoma, head and neck, liver or kidney cancer. This material consisted of CD4+ or CD8+ T cells sorted from blood, taken in a trial of the OX40 agonist ivuxolimab. In DNA, the CDR3 is TGTGCCTGGGGGAGGGAGGAGGGCACTGAAGCTTTCTTT. Translation gives CAWGREEGTEAFF.